The 2 T cell receptor beta chains presented below share a single source sample, sequenced in a study of cytomegalovirus exposure and HLA in healthy donors. Use of 60 Vbeta and 13 Jbeta primers characterized the PCR. The method was immunoSEQ multiplex PCR; TCRdb's version includes in-frame clones alone and lacks a portion of them. This sample yields approximately 73,000 clones, of which roughly 71% are seen a single time; around 12% belongs to the top ten. Specimen: PBMCs. The receptors shown here come from a man in his 70s in good health and CMV-seronegative.

This clone has just a few counts. The genes are TRBV10-1 and TRBJ2-3, with 7 bases lining up with TRBD2. Germline loops: CDR1 WNHNN, CDR2 SYGVQD (reference sequence). V was clipped by 3 bases and J by 1 base; unmatched bases: 4. The CDR3 is made up of 15 amino acids. The CDR3 here is CASSDSGVGTDTQYF. As DNA, the CDR3 is TGCGCCAGCAGTGACAGCGGGGTTGGCACAGATACGCAGTATTTT.

This clone was counted only a few times. The gene calls are TRBV29-1 and TRBJ1-2; the match to TRBD1 covers 8 bases. Germline CDR1 and CDR2: SQVTM and ANQGSEA. The CDR3 covers 13 residues. The trim removed 6 bases at V and 2 bases at J, leaving 5 bases unmatched. Written as DNA, the CDR3 is TGCAGCGTAACCCAGGGGGCCAACTATGGCTACACCTTC. Translation: CSVTQGANYGYTF.